Presented here are 4 T cell receptor beta chains from one specimen sequenced in a study of blood T cell repertoires in COVID-19 (dated by TCRdb to the early 2020s). Libraries were made using the immunoSEQ multiplex PCR assay. The clones in this table, taken by TCRdb from immuneACCESS, are in-frame only. Not every clone is retained; where verified, under half of the shortfall comes from an unresolved V gene, and the cause of the rest is unknown. The sample profile shows tens of thousands of clones; 85% to 95% of them were found once. The ten largest make up more than 9.5% of the sample. Sequencing was performed on peripheral blood. These receptors were obtained from a human donor in a cohort sampled during active COVID-19.

The J gene is TRBJ2-3, the V gene TRBV5-6, with unresolved D. Trimming cost V 0 bases and J 1 base, with 9 bases left between them. The V gene's germline CDR1 is SGHDT and CDR2 YYEEEE. This CDR3 region has 15 residues. CDR3 amino acids: CASSLDSIGTDTQYF. The CDR3 DNA sequence: TGTGCCAGCAGCTTGGACAGTATCGGCACAGATACGCAGTATTTT. Supplemented by reference TRBV5-6 and TRBJ2-3, the full variable domain reads DAGVTQSPTHLIKTRGQQVTLRCSPKSGHDTVSWYQQALGQGPQFIFQYYEEEERQRGNFPDRFSGHQFPNYSSELNVNALLLGDSALYLCASSLDSIGTDTQYFGPGTRLTVL.

The CDR3, as DNA: TGTGCCAGCAGCCTTTTAGGGGCGGGAGGCCCCCTCAATGAGCAGTTCTTC. Protein: CASSLLGAGGPLNEQFF. The chain joins TRBV11-2 to TRBJ2-1, with TRBD2 matching over 8 bases. J gave up 6 bases and V 5 bases, and 15 bases lay outside the gene matches. The CDR3 totals 17 residues. Germline CDR1 reads SGHAT; CDR2 reads FQNNGV. Full variable domain (missing parts from reference TRBV11-2 and TRBJ2-1): EAGVAQSPRYKIIEKRQSVAFWCNPISGHATLYWYQQILGQGPKLLIQFQNNGVVDDSQLPKDRFSAERLKGVDSTLKIQPAKLEDSAVYLCASSLLGAGGPLNEQFFGPGTRLTVL.

The rearrangement links TRBV28 to TRBJ2-7, with D tentatively TRBD1 (5 bases). Trimming shortened V by 2 bases and J by 1 base, and 9 bases separated the two germline ends. The CDR3 covers 14 residues. Germline CDR1 MDHEN, CDR2 SYDVKM. DNA of the CDR3: TGTGCCAGCAGTTTACAGGGTAGGTCCTACGAGCAGTACTTC. Amino acids: CASSLQGRSYEQYF.

The V and J genes are TRBV18 and TRBJ1-1; perhaps TRBD1 as D (5 bases). The CDR3 extends over 16 amino acids. The germline V and J ends were trimmed by 2 bases and 3 bases, with 16 bases remaining between them. The germline gives CDR1 KGHSH, CDR2 LQKENI. CDR3: CASSPVQARRDTEAFF. As DNA, the CDR3 is TGTGCCAGCTCACCAGTACAGGCCCGAAGGGACACTGAAGCTTTCTTT.